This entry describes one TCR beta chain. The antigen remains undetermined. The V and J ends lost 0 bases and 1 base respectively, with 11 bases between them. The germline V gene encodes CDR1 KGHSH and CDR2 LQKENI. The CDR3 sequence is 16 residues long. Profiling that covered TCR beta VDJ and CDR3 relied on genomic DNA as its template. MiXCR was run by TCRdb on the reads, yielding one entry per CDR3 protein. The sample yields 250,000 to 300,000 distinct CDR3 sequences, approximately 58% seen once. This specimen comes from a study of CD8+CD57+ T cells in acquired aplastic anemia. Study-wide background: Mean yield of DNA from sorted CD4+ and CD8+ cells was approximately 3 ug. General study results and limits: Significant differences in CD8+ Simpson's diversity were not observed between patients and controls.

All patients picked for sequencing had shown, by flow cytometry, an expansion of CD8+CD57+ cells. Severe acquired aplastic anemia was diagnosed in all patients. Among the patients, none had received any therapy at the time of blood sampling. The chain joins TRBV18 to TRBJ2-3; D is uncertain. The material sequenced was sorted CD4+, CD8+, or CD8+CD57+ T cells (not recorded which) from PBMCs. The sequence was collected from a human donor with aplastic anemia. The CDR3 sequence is CASSPPSLRRTDTQYF. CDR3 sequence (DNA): TGTGCCAGCTCACCACCGTCGCTTCGCCGCACAGATACGCAGTATTTT.